The present entry profiles one T cell receptor (beta chain) with its context. Naive CD8 libraries came from about 19,000 to 1,100,000 sorted cells with 10%, 30% or 50% RNA. The germline V and J ends were trimmed by 6 bases and 2 bases, with 11 bases remaining between them. The CDR3 covers 13 residues. Germline-derived CDR1 and CDR2 are GTSNPN and SVGIG (reference sequence). This specimen comes from a study of molecular identifiers for immune sequencing clone quantification. The wider study: Replicate RNA from roughly 21,000 or 96,000 naive CD8 T cells formed five aliquots; four were sequenced.

Previously reported methods and listed TCR primers produced the bulk TCR libraries. TCRdb re-derived calls from the PCR reads in MiXCR, one entry per CDR3 protein. The table has around 470,000 distinct CDR3 sequences, about a fifth seen once. The sample consisted of naive CD8+ T cells from blood, with Jurkat cell RNA spiked in. Regarding subset: FACS-sorted CD8+CD4-CCR7+CD45RA+ naive T cells. V and J are TRBV30 and TRBJ2-1, with a possible D match to TRBD2 (5 bases). This sequence originates from a human donor in good health. Some libraries in this study had Jurkat cell RNA spiked in. In DNA, the CDR3 is TGTGCCTGCGGGATAGGTCCCTACAATGAGCAGTTCTTC. Its translation is CACGIGPYNEQFF. Together with reference TRBV30 and TRBJ2-1, the CDR3 gives the full variable domain: SQTIHQWPATLVQPVGSPLSLECTVEGTSNPNLYWYRQAAGRGLQLLFYSVGIGQISSEVPQNLSASRPQDRQFILSSKKLLLSDSGFYLCACGIGPYNEQFFGPGTRLTVL.